Below, 22 T cell receptor beta chains from the same sample are listed, as sequenced in a study of T cell repertoires in cytomegalovirus infection. Via MiXCR, TCRdb re-called the reads, giving one row per CDR3 protein. Among some 150,000 distinct CDR3 sequences, 6.5% were seen once, and the ten largest hold approximately 18%. The sample taken for sequencing was PBMCs. The origin of the receptors is a human donor in good health (CMV status not recorded). Some clones in this sample may be carry-over from other donors' samples.

The rearrangement uses TRBV10-3 and TRBJ2-2; 8 bases are a match to TRBD1. Germline CDR1 ENHRY, CDR2 SYGVKD. The CDR3 is 13 residues long. Trimming removed 10 bases from V and 7 bases from J; junction bases left unmatched: 8. In DNA, the CDR3 is TGTGCCACTAGGACAGGGCGGGACGGGGAGCTGTTTTTT. Its translation is CATRTGRDGELFF.

The CDR3: CSVDFRGHNEQFF. The CDR3 nucleotides are TGCAGCGTTGACTTTAGAGGGCACAATGAGCAGTTCTTC. The V call is TRBV29-1, the J call TRBJ2-1; maybe TRBD2 (5 bases). In germline, CDR1 is SQVTM, CDR2 ANQGSEA. The ends were cut back, 3 bases at V and 5 bases at J, with 11 bases in the middle. The CDR3 runs to 13 residues.

This clonotype has at least ten counts. The chain employs TRBV7-6 and TRBJ2-1; 9 bases are shared with TRBD2. The V segment lost 0 bases and the J segment 7 bases; nucleotides outside the gene matches: 7. The CDR3 length is 16 residues. Germline V gene sequence: CDR1 SGHVS, CDR2 FNYEAQ. The CDR3 loop is CASSLAGRGGQNEQFF. Here the CDR3 DNA reads TGTGCCAGCAGCTTAGCGGGGCGGGGGGGGCAGAATGAGCAGTTCTTC.

In its sample, this clonotype was seen a few times. The chain is built from TRBV29-1 and TRBJ2-1, with D perhaps being TRBD1 or TRBD2 (5 bases each). This CDR3 is 15 amino acids long. The V and J ends lost 1 base and 3 bases respectively, with 13 bases between them. Germline V CDR1 and CDR2: SQVTM, ANQGSEA. DNA for the CDR3: TGCAGCGTTGAAGGGACCGGGACGGTCTACAATGAGCAGTTCTTC. It translates to CSVEGTGTVYNEQFF.

The chain is built from TRBV12-3 or TRBV12-4 and TRBJ1-6, with D unclear. Trimming took off 3 bases at V and 9 bases at J, with 12 bases between the two ends. The CDR3 is 14 residues long. The CDR3 protein is CASSLTPGSSPLHF. The CDR3 DNA follows: TGTGCCAGCAGTTTGACACCCGGGAGTTCACCCCTCCACTTT.

This clonotype was picked up many times. J is TRBJ1-2 and V is TRBV9; D remains ambiguous. The germline V gene has CDR1 SGDLS and CDR2 YYNGEE. Trimming took off 4 bases at V and 7 bases at J, with 14 bases between the two ends. The CDR3 spans 13 residues. This CDR3 is CASSPSPEGGYTF. CDR3 sequence (DNA): TGTGCCAGCAGCCCGTCCCCCGAGGGTGGCTACACCTTC. Supplemented by reference TRBV9 and TRBJ1-2, the full variable domain reads DSGVTQTPKHLITATGQRVTLRCSPRSGDLSVYWYQQSLDQGLQFLIQYYNGEERAKGNILERFSAQQFPDLHSELNLSSLELGDSALYFCASSPSPEGGYTFGSGTRLTVV.

The rearrangement joins TRBV20-1 to TRBJ1-2, with 7 bases aligning to TRBD1. In germline, CDR1 is DFQATT, CDR2 SNEGSKA (reference sequence). The CDR3 extends over 14 amino acids. The ends lost 6 bases at V and 1 base at J; junction bases unmatched: 8. CDR3 sequence reads: CSARRQGVNYGYTF. The CDR3 region has the DNA TGCAGTGCCCGACGACAGGGAGTTAACTATGGCTACACCTTC.

The table lists this clonotype with a few counts. This sequence joins TRBV28 and TRBJ2-5; the D gene is possibly TRBD1 (5 bases). This CDR3 has 14 residues. Germline V gives CDR1 MDHEN, CDR2 SYDVKM. V was clipped by 4 bases and J by 4 bases, with 13 bases between them. CDR3 bases: TGTGCCAGCAGTTCGAAGGGGCCGGGAGAGACCCAGTACTTC. Residues: CASSSKGPGETQYF.

This clonotype was observed many times. The chain carries TRBV10-3 and TRBJ1-2; D may be TRBD1 (6 bases). Germline CDR1 reads ENHRY; CDR2 reads SYGVKD. The V and J ends lost 0 bases and 7 bases respectively, with 12 bases between them. CDR3 size: 14 residues. CDR3 coding DNA: TGTGCCATCAGTGAGTCTTCAGGGGCCGGTGGCTACACCTTC. It is translated as CAISESSGAGGYTF.

This clonotype was observed many times. This rearrangement joins TRBV20-1 to TRBJ2-1; D perhaps matches TRBD2 (5 bases). The CDR3 is 15 amino acids. V gave up 5 bases and J gave up 0 bases, with 14 bases separating them. Germline CDR1 and CDR2: DFQATT and SNEGSKA (reference sequence). CDR3 in amino acids: CSAHSGWFSYNEQFF. The CDR3 DNA reads as TGCAGTGCTCATTCGGGGTGGTTCTCCTACAATGAGCAGTTCTTC.

This clonotype was counted at least ten times. The chain combines TRBV28 with TRBJ2-1; D unclear. The germline V gene encodes CDR1 MDHEN and CDR2 SYDVKM. Trimming took off 3 bases at V and 8 bases at J, with 8 bases between the two ends. The CDR3 covers 12 residues. The CDR3 bases are TGTGCCAGCAGTTTCCGGGTCGATGAGCAGTTCTTC. This sequence encodes CASSFRVDEQFF. The whole variable domain, filled in from reference TRBV28 and TRBJ2-1, reads DVKVTQSSRYLVKRTGEKVFLECVQDMDHENMFWYRQDPGLGLRLIYFSYDVKMKEKGDIPEGYSVSREKKERFSLILESASTNQTSMYLCASSFRVDEQFFGPGTRLTVL.

This clonotype occurred many times. This rearrangement joins TRBV18 to TRBJ1-2, with 8 bases lining up with TRBD1. The CDR3 contains 17 residues. CDR1 KGHSH and CDR2 LQKENI come from the germline V gene. Germline trimming cut 1 base from V and 3 bases from J; bases unmatched to any gene: 10. The CDR3 protein is CASSPRRQGFGDYGYTF. The CDR3 DNA sequence: TGTGCCAGCTCACCACGGCGACAGGGGTTCGGTGACTATGGCTACACCTTC.

This clonotype was observed many times. The rearrangement joins TRBV7-2 to TRBJ2-1; D unresolved. The length of the CDR3 is 16 residues. V lost 5 bases and J lost 3, with 17 bases in between. Germline CDR1 and CDR2: SGHTA and FQGNSA. CDR3 coding DNA: TGTGCCAGCAGCCCCTCACTGGCGTCTCTCTACAATGAGCAGTTCTTC. Translation gives CASSPSLASLYNEQFF. The whole variable domain, filled in from reference TRBV7-2 and TRBJ2-1, reads GAGVSQSPSNKVTEKGKDVELRCDPISGHTALYWYRQSLGQGLEFLIYFQGNSAPDKSGLPSDRFSAERTGGSVSTLTIQRTQQEDSAVYLCASSPSLASLYNEQFFGPGTRLTVL.

This clonotype showed up many times. The rearrangement joins TRBV2 to TRBJ2-7; D is unclear. CDR3 length: 12 residues. Trimming stripped 7 bases from V and 0 bases from J, with 7 bases between. Germline lookup yields CDR1 SNHLY and CDR2 FYNNEI. CDR3 sequence: CASTGDSYEQYF. For the CDR3, the DNA is TGTGCCAGCACAGGTGACTCCTACGAGCAGTACTTC.

This clonotype was counted at least ten times. CDR3 sequence: CASSPTGDTEAFF. The CDR3, as DNA: TGTGCCAGCAGTCCCACAGGGGACACTGAAGCTTTCTTT. The J gene is TRBJ1-1, the V gene TRBV6-5; 7 bases map to TRBD1. This CDR3 has 13 amino acids. V lost 5 bases to trimming and J lost 3 bases; unmatched junction nucleotides: 3. The germline CDR1 and CDR2 sequences are MNHEY and SVGAGI.

The chain links TRBV5-5 to TRBJ1-1; D is unclear. CDR1 is SGHKS, CDR2 YYEKEE, per germline (reference sequence). Trimming shortened V by 1 base and J by 3 bases, and 10 bases separated the two germline ends. CDR3 size: 14 residues. CDR3 residues: CASSLLSGDTEAFF. CDR3 sequence (DNA): TGTGCCAGCAGCTTGTTAAGTGGTGACACTGAAGCTTTCTTT.

The rearrangement uses TRBV12-3 or TRBV12-4 and TRBJ1-5; 8 bases are a match to TRBD1. The length of the CDR3 is 15 residues. J lost 1 base, V lost 5 bases, and 4 bases had no gene match. The CDR3 protein is CASSKGQGSNQPQHF. The CDR3 nucleotides read TGTGCCAGCAGTAAAGGACAGGGAAGCAATCAGCCCCAGCATTTT.

The table lists this clonotype with many counts. The chain has TRBV10-3 and TRBJ1-1; D may be TRBD1 (6 bases). The CDR3 contains 15 residues. V was clipped by 3 bases and J by 1 base, with 12 bases between them. From germline, CDR1 is ENHRY and CDR2 SYGVKD. DNA of the CDR3: TGTGCCATCAGTGACGGAATAGGGGGGAACACTGAAGCTTTCTTT. It is translated as CAISDGIGGNTEAFF.

Ten or more counts support this clonotype. The rearrangement joins TRBV7-6 to TRBJ1-2, with no clear D. Germline V gene lookup returns CDR1 SGHVS and CDR2 FNYEAQ. The length of the CDR3 is 14 residues. Trimming pared 5 bases from V and 7 bases from J, leaving 17 bases between. CDR3 region: CASSPWPQAPGYTF. As DNA, the CDR3 is TGTGCCAGCAGCCCCTGGCCCCAGGCTCCTGGCTACACCTTC.

This clonotype was recorded at least ten times. The J gene is TRBJ2-3, the V gene TRBV7-9; the D is unclear. Germline V lookup: CDR1 SEHNR, CDR2 FQNEAQ (reference sequence). The CDR3 runs 15 residues. Trimming took 6 bases from V and 5 from J, leaving 18 bases between them. CDR3 coding DNA: TGTGCCAGCAGGCGGACGGCCGGTGGGCGAGATACGCAGTATTTT. This sequence encodes CASRRTAGGRDTQYF.

V and J are TRBV19 and TRBJ1-5; 7 bases fit TRBD1. Germline V CDR1 and CDR2: LNHDA, SQIVND (reference sequence). This CDR3 comprises 16 residues. V trimming: 1 base; J trimming: 3 bases; junction bases outside the gene matches: 6. This CDR3 is CASSIAQGRPNQPQHF. DNA of the CDR3: TGTGCCAGTAGTATAGCACAGGGGAGGCCCAATCAGCCCCAGCATTTT. The full variable domain, its missing parts supplied by reference TRBV19 and TRBJ1-5, is DGGITQSPKYLFRKEGQNVTLSCEQNLNHDAMYWYRQDPGQGLRLIYYSQIVNDFQKGDIAEGYSVSREKKESFPLTVTSAQKNPTAFYLCASSIAQGRPNQPQHFGDGTRLSIL.

Worth noting for this clonotype: One end of the junction varies from germline; a read error may be responsible. This chain connects TRBV4-1 to TRBJ2-6, with D perhaps matching TRBD2 (6 bases). The CDR3 length is 16 residues. The germline V gene has CDR1 MGHRA and CDR2 YSYEKL. The CDR3 reads CASSQDGGAGANVLTF. Written as DNA, the CDR3 is TGTGCCAGCAGCCAAGATGGAGGGGCTGGGGCCAACGTCCTGACTTTC.